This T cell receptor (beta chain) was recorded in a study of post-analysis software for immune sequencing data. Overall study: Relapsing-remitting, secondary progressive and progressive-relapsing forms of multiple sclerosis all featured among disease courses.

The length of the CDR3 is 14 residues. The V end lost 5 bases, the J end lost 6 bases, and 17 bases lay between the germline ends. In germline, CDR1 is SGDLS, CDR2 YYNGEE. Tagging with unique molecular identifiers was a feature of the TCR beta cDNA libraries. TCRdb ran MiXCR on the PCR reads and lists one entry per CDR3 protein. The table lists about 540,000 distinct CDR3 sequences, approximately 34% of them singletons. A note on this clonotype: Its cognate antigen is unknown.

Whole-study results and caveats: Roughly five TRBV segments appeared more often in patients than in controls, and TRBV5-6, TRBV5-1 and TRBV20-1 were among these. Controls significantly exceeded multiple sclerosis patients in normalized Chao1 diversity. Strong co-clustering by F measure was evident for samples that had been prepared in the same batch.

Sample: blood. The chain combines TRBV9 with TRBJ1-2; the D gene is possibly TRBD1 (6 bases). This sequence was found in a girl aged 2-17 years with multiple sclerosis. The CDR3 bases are TGTGCCAGCAGGAAAAGGGGGGTTTGGAATGGCTACACCTTC. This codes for CASRKRGVWNGYTF.